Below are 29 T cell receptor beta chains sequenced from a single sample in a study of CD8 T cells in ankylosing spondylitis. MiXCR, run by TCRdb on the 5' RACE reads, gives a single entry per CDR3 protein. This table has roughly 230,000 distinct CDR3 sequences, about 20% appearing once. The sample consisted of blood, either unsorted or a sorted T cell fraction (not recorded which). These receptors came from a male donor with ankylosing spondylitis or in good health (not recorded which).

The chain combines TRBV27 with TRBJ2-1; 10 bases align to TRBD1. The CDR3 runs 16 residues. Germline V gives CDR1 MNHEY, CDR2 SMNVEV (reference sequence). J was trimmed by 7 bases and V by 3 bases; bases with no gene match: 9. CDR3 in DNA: TGTGCCAGCAGTTTCTTTGACAGGGGGCGCGAGAATGAGCAGTTCTTC. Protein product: CASSFFDRGRENEQFF.

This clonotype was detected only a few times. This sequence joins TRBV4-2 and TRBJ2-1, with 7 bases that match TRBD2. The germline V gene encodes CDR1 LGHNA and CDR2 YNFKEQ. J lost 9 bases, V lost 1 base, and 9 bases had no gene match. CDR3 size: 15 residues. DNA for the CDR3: TGTGCCAGCAGCCAAGCGTCGCGGGAGATGAGTGAGCAGTTCTTC. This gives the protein CASSQASREMSEQFF.

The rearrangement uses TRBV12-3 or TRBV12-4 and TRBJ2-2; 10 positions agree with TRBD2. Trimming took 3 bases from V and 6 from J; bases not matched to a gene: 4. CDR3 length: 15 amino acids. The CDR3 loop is CASSLASGRSGELFF. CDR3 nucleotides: TGTGCCAGCAGTTTGGCTAGCGGGAGATCCGGGGAGCTGTTTTTT.

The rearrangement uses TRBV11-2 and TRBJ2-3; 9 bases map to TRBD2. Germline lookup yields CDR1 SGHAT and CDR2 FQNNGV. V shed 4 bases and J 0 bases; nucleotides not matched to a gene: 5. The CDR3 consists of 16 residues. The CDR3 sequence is CASSSTSGSSTDTQYF. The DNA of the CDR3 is TGTGCCAGCAGCTCCACTAGCGGGTCTAGCACAGATACGCAGTATTTT.

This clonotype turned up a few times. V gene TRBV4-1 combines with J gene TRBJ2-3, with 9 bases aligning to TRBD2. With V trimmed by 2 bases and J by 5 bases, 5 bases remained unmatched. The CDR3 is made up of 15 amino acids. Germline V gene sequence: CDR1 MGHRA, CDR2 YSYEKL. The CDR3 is CASSQYSGSGDTQYF. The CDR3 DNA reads TGCGCCAGCAGCCAATATAGCGGGAGTGGAGATACGCAGTATTTT.

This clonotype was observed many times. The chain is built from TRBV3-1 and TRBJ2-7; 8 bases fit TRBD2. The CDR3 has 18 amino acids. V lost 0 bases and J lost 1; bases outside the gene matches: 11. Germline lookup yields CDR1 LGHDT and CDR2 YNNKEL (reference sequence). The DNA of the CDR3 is TGTGCCAGCAGCCAAGATTATTTAGGAGTAGCGGGGTCCTACGAGCAGTACTTC. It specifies CASSQDYLGVAGSYEQYF.

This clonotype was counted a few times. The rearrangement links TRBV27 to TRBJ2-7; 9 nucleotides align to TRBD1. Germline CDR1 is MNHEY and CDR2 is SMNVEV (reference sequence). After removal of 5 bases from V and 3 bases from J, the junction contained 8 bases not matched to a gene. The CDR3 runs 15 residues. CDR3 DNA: TGTGCCAGCAGTCCGGGCGGGACAGGGAGCTACGAGCAGTACTTC. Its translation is CASSPGGTGSYEQYF.

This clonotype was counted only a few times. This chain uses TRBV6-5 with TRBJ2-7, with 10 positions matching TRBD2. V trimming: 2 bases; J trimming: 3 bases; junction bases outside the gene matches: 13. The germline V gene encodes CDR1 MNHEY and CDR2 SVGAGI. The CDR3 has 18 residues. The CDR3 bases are TGTGCCAGCAGTTACGCGCCCATAGCGGGAGGACTCATCTACGAGCAGTACTTC. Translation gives CASSYAPIAGGLIYEQYF.

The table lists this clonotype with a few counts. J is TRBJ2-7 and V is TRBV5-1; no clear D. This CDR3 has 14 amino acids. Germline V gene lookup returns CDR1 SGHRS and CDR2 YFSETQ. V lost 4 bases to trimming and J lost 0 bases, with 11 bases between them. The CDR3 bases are TGCGCCAGCAGCCCCGAGATGAACTCCTACGAGCAGTACTTC. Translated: CASSPEMNSYEQYF.

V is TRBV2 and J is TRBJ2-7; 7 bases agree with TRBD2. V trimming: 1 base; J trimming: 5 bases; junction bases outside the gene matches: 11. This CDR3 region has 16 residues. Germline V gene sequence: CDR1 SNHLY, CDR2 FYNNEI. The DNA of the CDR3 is TGTGCCAGCAGTGAAGGGCAGGCCCCTCGGGAGGACGAGCAGTACTTC. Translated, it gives CASSEGQAPREDEQYF.

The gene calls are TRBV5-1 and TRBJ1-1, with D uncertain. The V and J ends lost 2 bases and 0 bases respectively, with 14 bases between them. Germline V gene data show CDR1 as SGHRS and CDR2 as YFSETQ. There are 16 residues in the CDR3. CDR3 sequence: CASSFSDEALNTEAFF. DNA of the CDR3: TGCGCCAGCAGCTTTAGTGACGAGGCGCTGAACACTGAAGCTTTCTTT.

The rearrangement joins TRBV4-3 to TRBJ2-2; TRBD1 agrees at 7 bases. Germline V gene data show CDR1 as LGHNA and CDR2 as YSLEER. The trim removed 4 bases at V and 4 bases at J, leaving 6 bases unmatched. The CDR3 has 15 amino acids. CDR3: CASSRGTVGTGELFF. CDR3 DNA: TGCGCCAGCAGCCGGGGGACAGTCGGCACCGGGGAGCTGTTTTTT.

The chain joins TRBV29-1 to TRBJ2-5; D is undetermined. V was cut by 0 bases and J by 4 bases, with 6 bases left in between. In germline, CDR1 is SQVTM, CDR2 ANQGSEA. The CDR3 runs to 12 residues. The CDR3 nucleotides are TGCAGCGTTGAAGATGACCCAGAGACCCAGTACTTC. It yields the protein CSVEDDPETQYF.

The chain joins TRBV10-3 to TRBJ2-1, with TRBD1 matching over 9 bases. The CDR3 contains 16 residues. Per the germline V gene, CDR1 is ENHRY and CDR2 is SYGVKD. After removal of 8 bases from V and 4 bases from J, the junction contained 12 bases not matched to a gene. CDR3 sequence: CAIGLRQGGNYNEQFF. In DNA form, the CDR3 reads TGTGCCATCGGTCTTAGACAGGGGGGGAATTACAATGAGCAGTTCTTC.

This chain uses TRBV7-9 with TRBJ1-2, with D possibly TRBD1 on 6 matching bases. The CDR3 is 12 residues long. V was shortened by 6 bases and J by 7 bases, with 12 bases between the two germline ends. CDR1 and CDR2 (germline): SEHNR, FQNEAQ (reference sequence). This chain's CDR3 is CASRMGGRGYTF. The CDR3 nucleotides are TGTGCCAGCAGGATGGGGGGCCGTGGCTACACCTTC.

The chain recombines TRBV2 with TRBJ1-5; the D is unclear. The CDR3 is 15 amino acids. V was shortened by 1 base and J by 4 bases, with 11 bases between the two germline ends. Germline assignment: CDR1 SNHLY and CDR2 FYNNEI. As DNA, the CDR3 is TGTGCCAGCAGTGAAGTCCTGGGGTTGAATCAGCCCCAGCATTTT. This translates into CASSEVLGLNQPQHF.

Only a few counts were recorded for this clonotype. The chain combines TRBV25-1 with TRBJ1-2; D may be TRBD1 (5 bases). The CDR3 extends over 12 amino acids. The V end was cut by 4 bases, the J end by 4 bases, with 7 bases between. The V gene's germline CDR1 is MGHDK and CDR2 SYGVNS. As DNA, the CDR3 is TGTGCCAGCAGTGGACAGCCCTATGGCTACACCTTC. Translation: CASSGQPYGYTF.

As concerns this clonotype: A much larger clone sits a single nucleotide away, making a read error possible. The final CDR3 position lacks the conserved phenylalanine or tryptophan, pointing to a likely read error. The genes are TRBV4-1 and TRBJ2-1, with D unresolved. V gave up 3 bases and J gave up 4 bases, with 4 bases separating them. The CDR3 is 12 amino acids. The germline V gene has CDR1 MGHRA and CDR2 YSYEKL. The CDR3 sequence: CASSQEYNEQFS. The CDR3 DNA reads TGCGCCAGCAGCCAGGAATACAATGAGCAGTTCTCC.

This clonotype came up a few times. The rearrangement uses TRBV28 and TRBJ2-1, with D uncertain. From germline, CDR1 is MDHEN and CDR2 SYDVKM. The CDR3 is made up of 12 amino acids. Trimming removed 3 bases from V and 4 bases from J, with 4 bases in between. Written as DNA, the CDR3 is TGTGCCAGCAGTTTTTCTTACAATGAGCAGTTCTTC. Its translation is CASSFSYNEQFF.

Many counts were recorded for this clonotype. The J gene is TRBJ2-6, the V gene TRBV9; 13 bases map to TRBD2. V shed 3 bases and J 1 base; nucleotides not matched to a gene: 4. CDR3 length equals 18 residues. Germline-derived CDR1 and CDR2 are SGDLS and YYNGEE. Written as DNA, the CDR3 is TGTGCCAGCAGCGCCCGACTAGCGGGAGGATCTGGGGCCAACGTCCTGACTTTC. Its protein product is CASSARLAGGSGANVLTF.

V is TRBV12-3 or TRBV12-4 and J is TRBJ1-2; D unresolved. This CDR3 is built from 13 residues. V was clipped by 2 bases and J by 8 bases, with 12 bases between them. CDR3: CASSLLGRRGYTF. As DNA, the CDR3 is TGTGCCAGCAGTTTACTGGGTCGCCGCGGCTACACCTTC.

CDR3 bases: TGCGCCAGCAGTGTAGGGACTAGCGGGAATGAGCAGTTCTTC. It specifies CASSVGTSGNEQFF. The V and J genes are TRBV10-2 and TRBJ2-1, with 12 bases fitting TRBD2. Per the germline V gene, CDR1 is WSHSY and CDR2 is SAAADI. Trimming removed 4 bases from V and 7 bases from J; junction bases left unmatched: 2. The CDR3 totals 14 residues.

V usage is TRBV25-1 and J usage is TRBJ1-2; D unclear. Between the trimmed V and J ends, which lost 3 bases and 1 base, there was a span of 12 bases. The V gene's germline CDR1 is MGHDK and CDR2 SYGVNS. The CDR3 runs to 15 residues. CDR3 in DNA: TGTGCCAGCAGTGATTCCGCACAGATTAACTATGGCTACACCTTC. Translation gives CASSDSAQINYGYTF.

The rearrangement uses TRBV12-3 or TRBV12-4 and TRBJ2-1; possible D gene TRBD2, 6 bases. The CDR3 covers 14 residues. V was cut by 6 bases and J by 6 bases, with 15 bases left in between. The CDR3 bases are TGTGCCAGCAGCTCCGAAGAGCGGGTCAATGAGCAGTTCTTC. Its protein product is CASSSEERVNEQFF.

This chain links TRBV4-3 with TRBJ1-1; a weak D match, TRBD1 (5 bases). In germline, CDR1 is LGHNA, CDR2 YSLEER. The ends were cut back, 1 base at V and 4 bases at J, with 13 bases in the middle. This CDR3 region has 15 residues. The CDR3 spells CASSQAGVGRTEAFF. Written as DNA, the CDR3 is TGCGCCAGCAGCCAAGCGGGGGTCGGTCGCACTGAAGCTTTCTTT.

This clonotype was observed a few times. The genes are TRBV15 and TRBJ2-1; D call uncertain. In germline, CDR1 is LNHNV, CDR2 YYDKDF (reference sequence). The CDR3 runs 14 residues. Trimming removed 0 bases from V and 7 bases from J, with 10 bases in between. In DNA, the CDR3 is TGTGCCACCAGCAGAGAGAGGAGCATAAATGAGCAGTTCTTC. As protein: CATSRERSINEQFF.

This CDR3 reads CASSPPGGWFEQFF. CDR3 DNA sequence: TGTGCCAGCTCACCCCCTGGGGGATGGTTTGAGCAGTTCTTC. The chain recombines TRBV18 with TRBJ2-1; perhaps D is TRBD1 or TRBD2 (5 bases each). The CDR3 consists of 14 residues. The germline V and J ends were trimmed by 3 bases and 9 bases, with 15 bases remaining between them. CDR1 is KGHSH, CDR2 LQKENI, per germline.

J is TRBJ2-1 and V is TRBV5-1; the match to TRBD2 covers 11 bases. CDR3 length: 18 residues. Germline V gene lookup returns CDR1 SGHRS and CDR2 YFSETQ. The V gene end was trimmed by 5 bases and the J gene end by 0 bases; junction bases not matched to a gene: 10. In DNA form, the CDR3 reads TGCGCCAGCAGGACTAGCGGGAACCGGCTGAGCTCCTACAATGAGCAGTTCTTC. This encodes CASRTSGNRLSSYNEQFF.

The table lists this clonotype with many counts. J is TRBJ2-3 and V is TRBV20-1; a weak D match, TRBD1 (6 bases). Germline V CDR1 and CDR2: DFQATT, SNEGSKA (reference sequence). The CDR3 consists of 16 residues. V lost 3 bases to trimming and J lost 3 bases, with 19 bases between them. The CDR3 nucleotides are TGCAGTGCTAGGGACGAGGGGGAGTATATGACAGATACGCAGTATTTT. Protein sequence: CSARDEGEYMTDTQYF.